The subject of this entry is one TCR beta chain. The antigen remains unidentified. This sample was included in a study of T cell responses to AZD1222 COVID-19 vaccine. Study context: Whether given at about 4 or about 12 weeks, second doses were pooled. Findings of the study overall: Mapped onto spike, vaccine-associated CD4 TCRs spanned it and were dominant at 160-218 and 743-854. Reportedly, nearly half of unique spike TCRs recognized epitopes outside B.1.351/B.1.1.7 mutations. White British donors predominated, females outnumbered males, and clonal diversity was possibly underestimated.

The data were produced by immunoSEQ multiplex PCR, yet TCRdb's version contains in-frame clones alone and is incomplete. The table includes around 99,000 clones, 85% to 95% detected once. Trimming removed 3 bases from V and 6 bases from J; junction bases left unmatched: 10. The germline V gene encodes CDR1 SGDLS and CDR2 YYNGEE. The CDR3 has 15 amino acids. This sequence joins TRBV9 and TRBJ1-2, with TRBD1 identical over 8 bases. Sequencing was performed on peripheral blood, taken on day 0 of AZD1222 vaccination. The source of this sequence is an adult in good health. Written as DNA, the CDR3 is TGTGCCAGCAGCGCAGCCCAGGGGGCGCAACATGGCTACACCTTC. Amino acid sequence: CASSAAQGAQHGYTF.